The 27 T cell receptor beta chains reported below all come from one sample, sequenced in a study of blood T cell repertoires in COVID-19. Here immunoSEQ multiplex PCR was the method, and the copy in TCRdb shows in-frame clones only, minus some. This table holds roughly 86,000 clones, under 85% found once. What was sequenced was peripheral blood. Every receptor here comes from a woman in her sixties or seventies with acute or convalescent COVID-19.

The chain recombines TRBV6-6 with TRBJ2-1; TRBD1 aligns across 11 bases. Germline values: CDR1 MNHNY, CDR2 SVGAGI (reference sequence). V shed 6 bases and J 5 bases; nucleotides not matched to a gene: 6. This CDR3 contains 15 residues. Here the CDR3 DNA reads TGTGCCAGCAGAACCGGGACAGGGGGGGACAATGAGCAGTTCTTC. Translated: CASRTGTGGDNEQFF.

The rearrangement uses TRBV18 and TRBJ2-1; D might be TRBD2 (6 bases). V lost 4 bases and J 9 bases, leaving 16 bases between the germline ends. This CDR3 spans 14 amino acids. CDR1 and CDR2 from the germline V gene are KGHSH and LQKENI. CDR3 amino acids: CASSLPRGLREQFF. The CDR3, as DNA: TGTGCCAGCTCACTACCGCGGGGCTTGCGTGAGCAGTTCTTC.

The chain couples TRBV5-1 to TRBJ1-4; 7 bases align to TRBD1. After removal of 1 base from V and 7 bases from J, the junction contained 7 bases not matched to a gene. Germline loops: CDR1 SGHRS, CDR2 YFSETQ. The CDR3 consists of 15 residues. CDR3 protein: CASSLTLQGSEKLFF. CDR3 bases: TGCGCCAGCAGCTTGACTTTACAGGGGAGTGAAAAACTGTTTTTT.

This clone was observed a few times. The DNA for the CDR3 is TGTGCCAGCAGCCGGGGACAGGGGGATTTCGACTATGGCTACACCTTC. It codes for CASSRGQGDFDYGYTF. The chain has TRBV7-9 and TRBJ1-2; 11 nucleotides match TRBD1. V lost 5 bases and J lost 3; bases outside the gene matches: 8. CDR1 SEHNR and CDR2 FQNEAQ come from the germline V gene (reference sequence). The CDR3 sequence is 16 residues long.

The chain is built from TRBV2 and TRBJ2-7; 8 bases fit TRBD1. V gave up 5 bases and J gave up 5 bases; unmatched junction bases: 8. CDR3 length equals 14 residues. The germline gives CDR1 SNHLY, CDR2 FYNNEI. For the CDR3, the DNA is TGTGCCAGCAGTACGGACAGGGTGAGGAACGAGCAGTACTTC. Protein sequence: CASSTDRVRNEQYF.

The J gene is TRBJ1-5, the V gene TRBV4-1, with 9 bases aligning to TRBD1. Germline loops: CDR1 MGHRA, CDR2 YSYEKL. Trimming cost V 0 bases and J 2 bases; bases outside gene matches: 2. This CDR3 spans 16 amino acids. The chain's CDR3 is CASSQDTGGGNQPQHF. The CDR3, as DNA: TGCGCCAGCAGCCAAGATACAGGGGGCGGCAATCAGCCCCAGCATTTT.

The genes are TRBV6-5 and TRBJ1-1; D ambiguous. The CDR3 is 14 residues long. V was clipped by 7 bases and J by 7 bases, with 19 bases between them. Germline assignment: CDR1 MNHEY and CDR2 SVGAGI. The CDR3 here is CASIYRRGVGEAFF. The CDR3 DNA reads TGTGCCAGCATCTACCGTCGCGGGGTAGGTGAAGCTTTCTTT.

This rearrangement joins TRBV30 to TRBJ1-4, with 7 bases lining up with TRBD1. V gave up 1 base and J gave up 4 bases; unmatched junction bases: 6. The CDR3 extends over 15 amino acids. Germline CDR1 is GTSNPN and CDR2 is SVGIG (reference sequence). CDR3 protein: CAWSEGQANNEKLFF. In DNA form, the CDR3 reads TGTGCCTGGAGTGAAGGACAGGCTAATAATGAAAAACTGTTTTTT.

V is TRBV6-1 and J is TRBJ2-5; TRBD2 aligns across 11 bases. The germline gives CDR1 MNHNS, CDR2 SASEGT. The CDR3 length is 18 residues. V lost 1 base to trimming and J lost 4 bases; unmatched junction nucleotides: 11. DNA for the CDR3: TGTGCCAGCAGTGAAGGTCTAGCGGGGGGTACTGTTGTAGAGACCCAGTACTTC. Translating it yields CASSEGLAGGTVVETQYF.

V is TRBV5-6 and J is TRBJ2-5; 7 nucleotides line up with TRBD1. V lost 2 bases to trimming and J lost 1 base; unmatched junction nucleotides: 5. The CDR3 spans 15 residues. CDR1 and CDR2 from the germline V gene are SGHDT and YYEEEE. The CDR3, as DNA: TGTGCCAGCAGCTTACGGACAGGCTTCCAAGAGACCCAGTACTTC. Its protein product is CASSLRTGFQETQYF.

This clone appeared a few times. The chain recombines TRBV2 with TRBJ1-6; 7 bases agree with TRBD1. V lost 6 bases and J lost 10; bases outside the gene matches: 3. The CDR3 length is 12 residues. CDR1 SNHLY and CDR2 FYNNEI come from the germline V gene. CDR3 in amino acids: CASRQGKSPLHF. The CDR3, as DNA: TGTGCCAGCAGACAGGGGAAATCACCCCTCCACTTT.

V and J are TRBV2 and TRBJ1-2; no definite D call. Between the trimmed V and J ends, which lost 3 bases and 4 bases, there was a span of 15 bases. The CDR3 has 15 amino acids. CDR1 is SNHLY, CDR2 FYNNEI, per germline. The CDR3 coding sequence is TGTGCCAGCAGTGATGGGCGATCCAAGTCCTATGGCTACACCTTC. Translated, it gives CASSDGRSKSYGYTF.

The V call is TRBV9, the J call TRBJ1-1; 8 nucleotides match TRBD1. Germline V gene sequence: CDR1 SGDLS, CDR2 YYNGEE. Trimming took 4 bases from V and 0 from J; bases not matched to a gene: 14. The CDR3 covers 18 residues. This CDR3 reads CASSLPYGQGLMNTEAFF. The CDR3 coding sequence is TGTGCCAGCAGCCTTCCCTACGGACAGGGACTAATGAACACTGAAGCTTTCTTT. The full variable domain, with the rest looked up from reference TRBV9 and TRBJ1-1, is DSGVTQTPKHLITATGQRVTLRCSPRSGDLSVYWYQQSLDQGLQFLIQYYNGEERAKGNILERFSAQQFPDLHSELNLSSLELGDSALYFCASSLPYGQGLMNTEAFFGQGTRLTVV.

This clone appeared a single time. The chain carries TRBV9 and TRBJ1-4; perhaps TRBD1 as D (6 bases). The length of the CDR3 is 14 residues. The V gene's germline CDR1 is SGDLS and CDR2 YYNGEE. V was trimmed by 3 bases and J by 8 bases, leaving 14 bases between them. This CDR3 reads CASSGTGSGEKLFF. The CDR3 DNA sequence: TGTGCCAGCAGCGGAACAGGGTCTGGCGAAAAACTGTTTTTT.

The V and J genes are TRBV7-2 and TRBJ1-3; D uncertain. Per germline, CDR1 SGHTA and CDR2 FQGNSA. V lost 3 bases to trimming and J lost 0 bases, with 9 bases between them. The CDR3 runs to 15 residues. CDR3 sequence reads: CASSFRVSSGNTIYF. The CDR3 DNA is TGTGCCAGCAGCTTTCGAGTTAGCTCTGGAAACACCATATATTTT.

The V and J genes are TRBV11-2 and TRBJ1-1; D remains unclear. The CDR3 length is 14 residues. Trimming shortened V by 2 bases and J by 3 bases, and 10 bases separated the two germline ends. Germline CDR1 is SGHAT and CDR2 is FQNNGV. CDR3 loop: CASSLNSVDTEAFF. The DNA of the CDR3 is TGTGCCAGCAGCTTAAATTCAGTGGACACTGAAGCTTTCTTT.

The rearrangement uses TRBV5-1 and TRBJ1-2; 9 bases line up with TRBD1. The CDR3 is 14 amino acids. The J segment lost 2 bases and the V segment lost 5 bases, leaving 4 bases of the junction unmatched. Germline V gene sequence: CDR1 SGHRS, CDR2 YFSETQ. CDR3 nucleotides: TGCGCCAGCAGTGCGACAGGGGGAAACTATGGCTACACCTTC. Its translation is CASSATGGNYGYTF.

The chain combines TRBV5-4 with TRBJ1-6, with D possibly TRBD1 on 6 matching bases. Germline values: CDR1 SGHNT, CDR2 YYREEE (reference sequence). This CDR3 region has 13 residues. V gave up 3 bases and J gave up 10 bases, with 11 bases separating them. DNA for the CDR3: TGTGCCAGCAGCTCACAGGGTAGCTCACCCCTCCACTTT. Protein product: CASSSQGSSPLHF.

This clone appeared a few times. The gene calls are TRBV19 and TRBJ1-2; D is unresolved. Germline V gene data show CDR1 as LNHDA and CDR2 as SQIVND (reference sequence). The V gene lost 6 bases and the J gene lost 8 bases, with 16 bases spanning the gap. This CDR3 comprises 13 residues. CDR3 amino acids: CASSIEPYRGYTF. DNA for the CDR3: TGTGCCAGTAGCATCGAGCCATACCGGGGCTACACCTTC.

The chain recombines TRBV7-9 with TRBJ2-7, with 9 nucleotides matching TRBD1. With 5 bases clipped from V and 2 bases from J, the junction kept 13 bases outside the gene matches. The CDR3 is 17 amino acids. Germline values: CDR1 SEHNR, CDR2 FQNEAQ (reference sequence). The CDR3 bases are TGTGCCAGCAGCCAAGTGGGGGGGACAGGGATCGCCTACGAGCAGTACTTC. This translates into CASSQVGGTGIAYEQYF.

In DNA form, the CDR3 reads TGTGCCAGCTCAAGGGACAGCGGACGGAGCAATCAGCCCCAGCATTTT. As protein: CASSRDSGRSNQPQHF. The gene calls are TRBV18 and TRBJ1-5; the match to TRBD1 covers 7 bases. The CDR3 is 16 residues long. Trimming took 5 bases from V and 1 from J; bases not matched to a gene: 8. Germline lookup yields CDR1 KGHSH and CDR2 LQKENI.

This chain joins TRBV2 and TRBJ1-1; D is unresolved. The CDR3 consists of 15 residues. V was pared by 5 bases and J by 1 base, with 14 bases between. CDR1 and CDR2 (germline): SNHLY, FYNNEI. CDR3 amino acids: CASSIRGSQNTEAFF. Written as DNA, the CDR3 is TGTGCCAGCAGTATACGGGGATCGCAGAACACTGAAGCTTTCTTT.

This CDR3 is CASSQGGSGGKNTEAFF. CDR3 nucleotide sequence: TGTGCCAGCAGCCAAGGAGGTTCTGGCGGGAAGAACACTGAAGCTTTCTTT. The chain joins TRBV3-1 (or the pseudogene TRBV3-2) to TRBJ1-1; D remains unclear. The CDR3 has 17 residues. Trimming removed 1 base from V and 1 base from J, with 16 bases in between. Germline assignment: CDR1 LGHDT and CDR2 YNNKEL (reference sequence).

This clone was picked up a small number of times. The rearrangement uses TRBV19 and TRBJ1-3, with no clear D. From germline, CDR1 is LNHDA and CDR2 SQIVND (reference sequence). This CDR3 spans 13 amino acids. V lost 3 bases and J 0 bases, leaving 3 bases between the germline ends. CDR3 residues: CASSMASGNTIYF. The CDR3 coding sequence is TGTGCCAGTAGTATGGCCTCTGGAAACACCATATATTTT.

This chain uses TRBV4-1 with TRBJ1-1; 7 bases map to TRBD1. The V gene end was trimmed by 3 bases and the J gene end by 4 bases; junction bases not matched to a gene: 14. This CDR3 is built from 17 residues. Germline CDR1 MGHRA, CDR2 YSYEKL. CDR3 nucleotide sequence: TGCGCCAGCAGCCACGAGGGACAGCCACTCATGGGCACTGAAGCTTTCTTT. Translated, it gives CASSHEGQPLMGTEAFF.

This sequence joins TRBV27 and TRBJ2-1, with D unclear. This CDR3 has 13 residues. V gave up 6 bases and J gave up 0 bases, with 6 bases separating them. From germline, CDR1 is MNHEY and CDR2 SMNVEV (reference sequence). The chain's CDR3 is CASSPLSYNEQFF. The CDR3 nucleotides are TGTGCCAGCAGCCCCCTCTCCTACAATGAGCAGTTCTTC.

V usage is TRBV18 and J usage is TRBJ2-3, with 9 nucleotides matching TRBD2. V dropped 0 bases and J dropped 0; count of bases not matched to a gene: 4. The CDR3 covers 17 residues. In germline, CDR1 is KGHSH, CDR2 LQKENI. This CDR3 reads CASSPPASGVSTDTQYF. CDR3 sequence (DNA): TGTGCCAGCTCACCACCTGCTAGCGGGGTTAGCACAGATACGCAGTATTTT.